This T cell receptor beta chain was obtained from a study of cytomegalovirus exposure and HLA in healthy donors. Study results and caveats: As a later analysis showed, a missense DCLRE1C variant was linked to trimming of TCR beta V- and J-genes. Investigators reported 150 to 200 TCR beta chains as tied to cytomegalovirus.

This clone was counted only a few times. The antigen is unknown. This PCR relied on a set of 60 Vbeta primers and 13 Jbeta primers. Sequencing used immunoSEQ multiplex PCR; TCRdb keeps in-frame clones, though not all of them. The data show around 91,000 clones, roughly four fifths seen once. Germline CDR1 and CDR2: SGHNT and YENEEA. This CDR3 is built from 15 residues. After removal of 5 bases from V and 8 bases from J, the junction contained 10 bases not matched to a gene. The chain combines TRBV11-3 with TRBJ2-1; 9 bases are a match to TRBD1. The receptor was derived from a woman aged 40 to 55 in good health and CMV-seropositive. Specimen: PBMCs. CDR3 coding DNA: TGTGCCAGCAGCCACCGGGACAGGGTTACCGATGAGCAGTTCTTC. This translates into CASSHRDRVTDEQFF.